The 5 T cell receptor beta chains below come from one sample, sequenced in a study of cytomegalovirus exposure and HLA in healthy donors. PCR employed 60 Vbeta and 13 Jbeta primers. Clones were read by immunoSEQ multiplex PCR, and TCRdb kept only the in-frame ones, dropping some. This sample has fewer than 80,000 clones; roughly 76% occur once, and the top ten carry 3% to 4%. Sample: PBMCs. Source of these receptors: a young man in good health and CMV-seronegative.

This sequence joins TRBV7-6 and TRBJ1-2; tentative D call: TRBD1 (6 bases). The CDR3 is 13 residues long. The germline CDR1 and CDR2 sequences are SGHVS and FNYEAQ. V was trimmed by 6 bases and J by 2 bases, leaving 10 bases between them. The CDR3, as DNA: TGTGCCAGCAGTTTACAGGGCAACTATGGCTACACCTTC. Translating gives CASSLQGNYGYTF.

V gene TRBV7-2 combines with J gene TRBJ1-5; D gene ambiguous. The CDR3 spans 14 residues. The ends were cut back, 3 bases at V and 3 bases at J, with 9 bases in the middle. Germline-derived CDR1 and CDR2 are SGHTA and FQGNSA. The CDR3 nucleotides read TGTGCCAGCAGCTTCTCAGGACTCAATCAGCCCCAGCATTTT. Amino acid sequence: CASSFSGLNQPQHF. The full variable domain, completed using reference TRBV7-2 and TRBJ1-5, is GAGVSQSPSNKVTEKGKDVELRCDPISGHTALYWYRQSLGQGLEFLIYFQGNSAPDKSGLPSDRFSAERTGGSVSTLTIQRTQQEDSAVYLCASSFSGLNQPQHFGDGTRLSIL.

Of note for this clone: Other DNA variants within this sample encode the same CDR3. CDR3 bases: TGTGCCAGTAGTATCCGCGGGACCCAAGAGACCCAGTACTTC. This gives the protein CASSIRGTQETQYF. The chain is built from TRBV19 and TRBJ2-5; weak D call: TRBD2 (6 bases). Germline V lookup: CDR1 LNHDA, CDR2 SQIVND (reference sequence). Trimming removed 3 bases at V and 1 base at J, with 9 bases between. The CDR3 has 14 residues. The whole variable domain, remainder taken from reference TRBV19 and TRBJ2-5, is DGGITQSPKYLFRKEGQNVTLSCEQNLNHDAMYWYRQDPGQGLRLIYYSQIVNDFQKGDIAEGYSVSREKKESFPLTVTSAQKNPTAFYLCASSIRGTQETQYFGPGTRLLVL.

This clone occurred once. The genes are TRBV2 and TRBJ1-2, with 7 bases aligning to TRBD1. Germline CDR1 SNHLY, CDR2 FYNNEI. Trimming took 10 bases from V and 2 from J; bases not matched to a gene: 10. The CDR3 covers 14 residues. In DNA form, the CDR3 reads TGTGCCATTTTGGGAGGACAGGAGAACTATGGCTACACCTTC. This sequence encodes CAILGGQENYGYTF. The whole variable domain, remainder taken from reference TRBV2 and TRBJ1-2, is EPEVTQTPSHQVTQMGQEVILRCVPISNHLYFYWYRQILGQKVEFLVSFYNNEISEKSEIFDDQFSVERPDGSNFTLKIRSTKLEDSAMYFCAILGGQENYGYTFGSGTRLTVV.

J is TRBJ1-1 and V is TRBV5-8; 10 nucleotides line up with TRBD1. Trimming took 4 bases from V and 4 from J; bases not matched to a gene: 10. Germline CDR1 and CDR2: SGHTS and YDEGEE. The CDR3 sequence is 16 residues long. CDR3 nucleotide sequence: TGTGCCAGCAGCCTACCTCGGACAGGGGGAGGCACTGAAGCTTTCTTT. Translating gives CASSLPRTGGGTEAFF.